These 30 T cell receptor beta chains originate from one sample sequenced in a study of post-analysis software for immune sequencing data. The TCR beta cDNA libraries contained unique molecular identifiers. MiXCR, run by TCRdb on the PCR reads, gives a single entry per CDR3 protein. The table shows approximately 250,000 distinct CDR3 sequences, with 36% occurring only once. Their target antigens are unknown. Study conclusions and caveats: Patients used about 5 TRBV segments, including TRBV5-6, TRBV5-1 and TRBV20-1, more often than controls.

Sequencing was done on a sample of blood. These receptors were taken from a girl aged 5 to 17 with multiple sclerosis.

The CDR3 DNA follows: TGTGCCAGCAGCCCTGAAGGCAGGCTTCGCTCTGGAAACACCATATATTTT. Translated: CASSPEGRLRSGNTIYF. V gene TRBV7-2 combines with J gene TRBJ1-3; D not certain. Trimming left V 5 bases short and J 0 bases short, with 17 bases between. The CDR3 runs to 17 residues. Per germline, CDR1 SGHTA and CDR2 FQGNSA.

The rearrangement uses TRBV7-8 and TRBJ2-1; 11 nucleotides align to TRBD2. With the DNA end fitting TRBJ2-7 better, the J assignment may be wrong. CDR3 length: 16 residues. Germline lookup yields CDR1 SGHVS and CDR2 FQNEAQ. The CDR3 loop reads CASSPSRLAGYNEQYF. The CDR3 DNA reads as TGTGCCAGCAGCCCCTCAAGACTAGCGGGGTACAATGAGCAGTACTTC.

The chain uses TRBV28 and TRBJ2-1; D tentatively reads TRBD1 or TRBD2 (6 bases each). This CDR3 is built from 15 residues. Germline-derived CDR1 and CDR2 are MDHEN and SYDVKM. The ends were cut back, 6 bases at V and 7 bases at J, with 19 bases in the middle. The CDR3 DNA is TGTGCCAGCAGAAAAAGACTAGGGGGGTGGAATGAGCAGTTCTTC. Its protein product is CASRKRLGGWNEQFF.

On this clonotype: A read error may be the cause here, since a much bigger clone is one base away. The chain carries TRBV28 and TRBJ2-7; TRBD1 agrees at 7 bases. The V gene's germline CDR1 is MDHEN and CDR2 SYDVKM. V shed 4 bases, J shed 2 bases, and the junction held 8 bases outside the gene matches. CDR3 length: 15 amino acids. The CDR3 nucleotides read TGTGCCAGCAGTTGGCCCGGACAGGATACCTACGAGCAGTACTTC. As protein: CASSWPGQDTYEQYF.

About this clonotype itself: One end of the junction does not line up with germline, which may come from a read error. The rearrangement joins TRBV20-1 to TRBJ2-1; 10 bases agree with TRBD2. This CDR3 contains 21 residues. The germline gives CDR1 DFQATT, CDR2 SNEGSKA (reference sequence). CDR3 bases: TGCAGTGCTAGAGGCCCCGGTGGGATTAGCGGGAGGTCTTACGCCTACAATGGGCAGTTCTTC. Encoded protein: CSARGPGGISGRSYAYNGQFF.

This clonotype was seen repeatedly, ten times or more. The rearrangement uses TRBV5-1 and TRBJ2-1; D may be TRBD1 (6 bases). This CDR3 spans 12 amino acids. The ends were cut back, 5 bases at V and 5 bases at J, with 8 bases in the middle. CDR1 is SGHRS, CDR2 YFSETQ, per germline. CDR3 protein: CASRGANNEQFF. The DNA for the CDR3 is TGCGCCAGCAGGGGGGCAAACAATGAGCAGTTCTTC.

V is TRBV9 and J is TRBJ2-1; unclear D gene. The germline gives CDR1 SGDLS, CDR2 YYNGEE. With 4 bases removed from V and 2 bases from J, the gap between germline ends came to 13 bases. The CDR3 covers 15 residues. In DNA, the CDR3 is TGTGCCAGCAGCCCCCTCAGGCAGCCCTACAATGAGCAGTTCTTC. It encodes CASSPLRQPYNEQFF.

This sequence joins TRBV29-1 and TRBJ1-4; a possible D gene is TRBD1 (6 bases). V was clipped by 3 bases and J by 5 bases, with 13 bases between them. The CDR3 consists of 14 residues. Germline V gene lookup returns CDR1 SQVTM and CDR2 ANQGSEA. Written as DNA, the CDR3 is TGCAGCGTTGATACAGGGCGTGTGAATGAAAAACTGTTTTTT. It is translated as CSVDTGRVNEKLFF. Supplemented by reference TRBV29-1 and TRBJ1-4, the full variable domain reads SAVISQKPSRDICQRGTSLTIQCQVDSQVTMMFWYRQQPGQSLTLIATANQGSEATYESGFVIDKFPISRPNLTFSTLTVSNMSPEDSSIYLCSVDTGRVNEKLFFGSGTQLSVL.

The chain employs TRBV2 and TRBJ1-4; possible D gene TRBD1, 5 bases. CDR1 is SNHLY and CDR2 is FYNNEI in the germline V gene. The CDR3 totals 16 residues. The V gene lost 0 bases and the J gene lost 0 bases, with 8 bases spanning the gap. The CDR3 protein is CASSEADSTTNEKLFF. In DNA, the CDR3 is TGTGCCAGCAGTGAAGCCGACAGCACAACTAATGAAAAACTGTTTTTT.

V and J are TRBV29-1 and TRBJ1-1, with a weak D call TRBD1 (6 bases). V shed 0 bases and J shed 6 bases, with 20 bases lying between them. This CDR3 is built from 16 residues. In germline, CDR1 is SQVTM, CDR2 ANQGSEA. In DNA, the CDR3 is TGCAGCGTTGAAGATCCTTCGGGGGCCAAGGGGCCTGAAGCTTTCTTT. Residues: CSVEDPSGAKGPEAFF.

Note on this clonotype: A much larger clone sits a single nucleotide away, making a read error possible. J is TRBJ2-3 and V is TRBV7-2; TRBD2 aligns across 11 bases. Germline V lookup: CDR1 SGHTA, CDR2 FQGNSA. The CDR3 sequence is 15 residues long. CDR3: CASRKTSGGTDTQDF. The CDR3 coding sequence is TGTGCCAGCAGGAAAACTAGCGGGGGCACAGATACGCAGGATTTT. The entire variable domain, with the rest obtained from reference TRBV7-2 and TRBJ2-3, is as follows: GAGVSQSPSNKVTEKGKDVELRCDPISGHTALYWYRQSLGQGLEFLIYFQGNSAPDKSGLPSDRFSAERTGGSVSTLTIQRTQQEDSAVYLCASRKTSGGTDTQDFGPGTRLTVL.

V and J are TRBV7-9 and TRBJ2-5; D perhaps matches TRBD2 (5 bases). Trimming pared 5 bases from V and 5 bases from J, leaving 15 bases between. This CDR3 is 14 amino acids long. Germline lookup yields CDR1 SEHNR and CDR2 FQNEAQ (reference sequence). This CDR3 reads CASSPPGIRETQYF. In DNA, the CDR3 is TGTGCCAGCAGCCCACCCGGGATTCGGGAGACCCAGTACTTC.

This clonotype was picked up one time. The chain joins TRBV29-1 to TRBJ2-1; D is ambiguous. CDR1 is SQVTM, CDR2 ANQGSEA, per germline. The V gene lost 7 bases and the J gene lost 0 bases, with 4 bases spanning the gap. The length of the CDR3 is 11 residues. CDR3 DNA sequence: TGCAGCGCAAACTCCTACAATGAGCAGTTCTTC. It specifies CSANSYNEQFF.

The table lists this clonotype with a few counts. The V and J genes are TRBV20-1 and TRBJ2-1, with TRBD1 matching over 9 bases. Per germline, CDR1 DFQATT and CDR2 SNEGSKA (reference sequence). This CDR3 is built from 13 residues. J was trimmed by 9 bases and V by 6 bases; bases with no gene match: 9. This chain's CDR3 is CSAPRTGEGEQFF. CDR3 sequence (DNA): TGCAGTGCCCCCAGGACAGGGGAGGGTGAGCAGTTCTTC.

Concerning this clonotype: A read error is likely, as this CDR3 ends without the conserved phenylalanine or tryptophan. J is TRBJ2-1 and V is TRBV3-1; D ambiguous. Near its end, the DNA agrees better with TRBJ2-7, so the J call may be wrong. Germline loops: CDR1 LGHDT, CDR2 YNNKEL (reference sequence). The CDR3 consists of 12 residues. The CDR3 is CASSQAGYEQYC. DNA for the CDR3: TGTGCCAGCAGCCAAGCGGGCTACGAGCAGTACTGC.

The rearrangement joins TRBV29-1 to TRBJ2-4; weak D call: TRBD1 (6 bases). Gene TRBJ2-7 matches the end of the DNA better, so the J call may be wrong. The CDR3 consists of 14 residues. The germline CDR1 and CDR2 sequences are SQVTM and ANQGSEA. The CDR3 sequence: CSVQQQGRTYEQYF. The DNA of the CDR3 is TGCAGCGTTCAGCAACAGGGAAGGACCTACGAGCAGTACTTC.

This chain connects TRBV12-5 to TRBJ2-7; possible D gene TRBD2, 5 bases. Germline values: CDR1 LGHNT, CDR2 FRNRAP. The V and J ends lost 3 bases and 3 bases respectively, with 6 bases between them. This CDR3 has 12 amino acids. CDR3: CASGFGVYEQYF. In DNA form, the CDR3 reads TGTGCTAGTGGTTTCGGGGTCTACGAGCAGTACTTC.

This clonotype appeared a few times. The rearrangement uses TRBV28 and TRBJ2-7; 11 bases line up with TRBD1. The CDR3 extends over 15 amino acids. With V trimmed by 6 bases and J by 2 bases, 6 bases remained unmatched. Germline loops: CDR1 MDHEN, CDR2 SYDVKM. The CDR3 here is CASRSPGQGAYEQYF. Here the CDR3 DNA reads TGTGCCAGCAGGTCCCCGGGACAGGGGGCCTACGAGCAGTACTTC.

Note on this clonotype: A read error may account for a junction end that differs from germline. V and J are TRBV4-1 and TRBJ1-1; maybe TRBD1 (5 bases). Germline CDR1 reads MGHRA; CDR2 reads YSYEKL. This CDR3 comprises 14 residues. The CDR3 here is CANSHGALGSEAFF. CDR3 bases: TGCGCCAACAGCCACGGGGCCTTAGGGAGTGAAGCTTTCTTT.

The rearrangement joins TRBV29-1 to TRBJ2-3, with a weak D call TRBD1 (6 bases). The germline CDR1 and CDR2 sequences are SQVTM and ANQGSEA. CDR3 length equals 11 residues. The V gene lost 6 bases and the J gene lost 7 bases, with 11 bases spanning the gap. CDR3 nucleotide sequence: TGCAGCGTCGAACAGGGAAATACGCAGTATTTT. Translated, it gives CSVEQGNTQYF.

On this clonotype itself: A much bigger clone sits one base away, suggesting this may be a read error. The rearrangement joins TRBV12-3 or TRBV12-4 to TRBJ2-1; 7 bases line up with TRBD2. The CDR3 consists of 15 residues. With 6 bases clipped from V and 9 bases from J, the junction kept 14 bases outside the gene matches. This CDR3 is CASSNCGGRRGEQFF. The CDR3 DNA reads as TGTGCCAGCAGCAACTGTGGCGGGAGAAGGGGTGAGCAGTTCTTC.

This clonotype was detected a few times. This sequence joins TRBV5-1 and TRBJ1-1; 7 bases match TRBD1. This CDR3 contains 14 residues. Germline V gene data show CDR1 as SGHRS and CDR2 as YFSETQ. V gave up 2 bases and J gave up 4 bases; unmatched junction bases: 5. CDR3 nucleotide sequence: TGCGCCAGCAGCTTCCGTGACAGGGCCACTGAAGCTTTCTTT. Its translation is CASSFRDRATEAFF.

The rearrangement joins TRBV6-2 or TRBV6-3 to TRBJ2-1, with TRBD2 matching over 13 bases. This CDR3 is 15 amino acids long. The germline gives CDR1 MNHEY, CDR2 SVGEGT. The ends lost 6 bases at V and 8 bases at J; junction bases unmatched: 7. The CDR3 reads CASRLGLAGVHEQFF. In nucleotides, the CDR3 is TGTGCCAGCAGGCTCGGACTAGCGGGAGTTCATGAGCAGTTCTTC.

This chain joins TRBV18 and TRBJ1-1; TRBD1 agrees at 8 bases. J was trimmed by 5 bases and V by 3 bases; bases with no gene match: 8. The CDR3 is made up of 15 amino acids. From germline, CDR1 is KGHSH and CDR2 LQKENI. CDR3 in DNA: TGTGCCAGCTCACCCTTAGCAGGGGGCGAAACTGAAGCTTTCTTT. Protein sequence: CASSPLAGGETEAFF.

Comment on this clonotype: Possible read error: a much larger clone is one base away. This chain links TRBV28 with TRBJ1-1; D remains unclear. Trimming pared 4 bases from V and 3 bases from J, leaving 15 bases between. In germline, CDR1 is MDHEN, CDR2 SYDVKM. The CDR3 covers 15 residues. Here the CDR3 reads CASSSPGPRDTEAFF. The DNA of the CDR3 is TGTGCCAGCAGTTCACCGGGCCCCCGGGACACTGAAGCTTTCTTT. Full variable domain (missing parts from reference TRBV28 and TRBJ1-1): DVKVTQSSRYLVKRTGEKVFLECVQDMDHENMFWYRQDPGLGLRLIYFSYDVKMKEKGDIPEGYSVSREKKERFSLILESASTNQTSMYLCASSSPGPRDTEAFFGQGTRLTVV.

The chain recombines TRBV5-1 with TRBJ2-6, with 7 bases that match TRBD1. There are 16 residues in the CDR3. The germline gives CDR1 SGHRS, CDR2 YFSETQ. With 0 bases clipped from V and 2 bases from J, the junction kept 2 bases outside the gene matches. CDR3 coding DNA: TGCGCCAGCAGCTTGGAGGGGGCGACTGGGGCCAACGTCCTGACTTTC. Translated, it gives CASSLEGATGANVLTF.

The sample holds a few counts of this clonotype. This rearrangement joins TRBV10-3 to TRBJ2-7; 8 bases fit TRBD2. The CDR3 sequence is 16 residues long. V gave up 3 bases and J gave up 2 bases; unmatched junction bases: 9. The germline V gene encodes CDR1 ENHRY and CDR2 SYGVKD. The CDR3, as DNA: TGTGCCATCAGTGACCCGGGAGGGAGGGAACCCTACGAGCAGTACTTC. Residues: CAISDPGGREPYEQYF.

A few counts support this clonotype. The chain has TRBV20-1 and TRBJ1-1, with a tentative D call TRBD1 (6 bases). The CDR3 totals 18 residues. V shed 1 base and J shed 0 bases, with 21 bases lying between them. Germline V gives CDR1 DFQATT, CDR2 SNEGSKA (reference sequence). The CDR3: CSARGALAVGDMNTEAFF. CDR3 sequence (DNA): TGCAGTGCTAGAGGGGCCCTGGCGGTGGGGGACATGAACACTGAAGCTTTCTTT.

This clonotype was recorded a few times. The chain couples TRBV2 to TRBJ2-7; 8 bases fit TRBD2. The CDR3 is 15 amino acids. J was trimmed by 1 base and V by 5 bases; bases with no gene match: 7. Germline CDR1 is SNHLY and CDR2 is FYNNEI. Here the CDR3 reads CASSPGSGGSYEQYF. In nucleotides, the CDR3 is TGTGCCAGCAGTCCAGGGAGCGGGGGATCCTACGAGCAGTACTTC. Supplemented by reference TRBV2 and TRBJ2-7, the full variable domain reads EPEVTQTPSHQVTQMGQEVILRCVPISNHLYFYWYRQILGQKVEFLVSFYNNEISEKSEIFDDQFSVERPDGSNFTLKIRSTKLEDSAMYFCASSPGSGGSYEQYFGPGTRLTVT.

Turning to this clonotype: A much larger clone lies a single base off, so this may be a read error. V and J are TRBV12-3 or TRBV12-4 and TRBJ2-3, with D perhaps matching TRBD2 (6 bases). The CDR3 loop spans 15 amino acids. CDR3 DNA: TGTGCCAGCAGTTGGGAGGTGAGGAGCACAGATATGCAGTATTTT. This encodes CASSWEVRSTDMQYF.